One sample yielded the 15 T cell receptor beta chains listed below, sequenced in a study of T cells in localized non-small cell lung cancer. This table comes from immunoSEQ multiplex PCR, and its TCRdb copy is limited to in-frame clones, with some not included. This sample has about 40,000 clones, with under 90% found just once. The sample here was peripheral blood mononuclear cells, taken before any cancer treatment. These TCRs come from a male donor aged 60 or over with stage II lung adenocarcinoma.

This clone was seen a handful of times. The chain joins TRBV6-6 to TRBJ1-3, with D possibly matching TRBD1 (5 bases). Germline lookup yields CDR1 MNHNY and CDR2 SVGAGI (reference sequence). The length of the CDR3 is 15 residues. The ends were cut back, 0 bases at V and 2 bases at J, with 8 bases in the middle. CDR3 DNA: TGTGCCAGCAGTTACTCGATGGGGGCTGGAAACACCATATATTTT. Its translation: CASSYSMGAGNTIYF.

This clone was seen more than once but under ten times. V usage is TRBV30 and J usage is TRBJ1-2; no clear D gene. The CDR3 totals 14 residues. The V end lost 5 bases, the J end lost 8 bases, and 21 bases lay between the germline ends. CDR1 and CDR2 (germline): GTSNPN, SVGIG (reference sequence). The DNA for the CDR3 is TGTGCCTGGGTGCGAGGGAGCGGGTCGTACGGCTACACCTTC. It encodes CAWVRGSGSYGYTF.

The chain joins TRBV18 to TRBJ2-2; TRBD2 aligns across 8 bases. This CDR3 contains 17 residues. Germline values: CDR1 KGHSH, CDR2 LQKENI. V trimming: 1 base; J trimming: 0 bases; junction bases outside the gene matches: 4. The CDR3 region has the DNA TGTGCCAGCTCACCACAGGGAGCGGGGGCGAACACCGGGGAGCTGTTTTTT. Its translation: CASSPQGAGANTGELFF. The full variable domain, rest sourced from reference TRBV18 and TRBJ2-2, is NAGVMQNPRHLVRRRGQEARLRCSPMKGHSHVYWYRQLPEEGLKFMVYLQKENIIDESGMPKERFSAEFPKEGPSILRIQQVVRGDSAAYFCASSPQGAGANTGELFFGEGSRLTVL.

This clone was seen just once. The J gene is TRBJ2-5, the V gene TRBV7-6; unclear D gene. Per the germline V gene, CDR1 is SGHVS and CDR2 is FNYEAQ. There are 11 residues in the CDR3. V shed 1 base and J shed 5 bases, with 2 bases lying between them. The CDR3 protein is CASSLDETQYF. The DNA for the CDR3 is TGTGCCAGCAGCTTAGATGAGACCCAGTACTTC. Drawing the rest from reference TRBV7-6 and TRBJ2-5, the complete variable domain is GAGVSQSPRYKVTKRGQDVALRCDPISGHVSLYWYRQALGQGPEFLTYFNYEAQQDKSGLPNDRFSAERPEGSISTLTIQRTEQRDSAMYRCASSLDETQYFGPGTRLLVL.

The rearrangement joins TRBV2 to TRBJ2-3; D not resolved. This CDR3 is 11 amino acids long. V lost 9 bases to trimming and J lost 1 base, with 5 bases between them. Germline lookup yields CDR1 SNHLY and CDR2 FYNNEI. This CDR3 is CASYGTDTQYF. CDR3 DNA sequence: TGTGCCAGTTACGGCACAGATACGCAGTATTTT.

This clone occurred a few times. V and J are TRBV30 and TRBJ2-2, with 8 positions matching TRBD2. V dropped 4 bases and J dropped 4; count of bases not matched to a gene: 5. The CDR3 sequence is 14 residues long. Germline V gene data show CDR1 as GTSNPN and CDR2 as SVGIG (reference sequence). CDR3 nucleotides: TGTGCCTGGACTCTTAGCGGGGTCACCGGGGAGCTGTTTTTT. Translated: CAWTLSGVTGELFF.

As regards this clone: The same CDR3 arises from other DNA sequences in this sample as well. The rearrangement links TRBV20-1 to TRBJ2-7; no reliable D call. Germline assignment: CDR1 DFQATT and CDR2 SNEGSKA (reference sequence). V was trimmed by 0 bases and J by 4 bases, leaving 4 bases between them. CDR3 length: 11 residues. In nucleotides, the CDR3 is TGCAGTGCTAGAGACACTTACGAGCAGTACTTC. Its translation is CSARDTYEQYF.

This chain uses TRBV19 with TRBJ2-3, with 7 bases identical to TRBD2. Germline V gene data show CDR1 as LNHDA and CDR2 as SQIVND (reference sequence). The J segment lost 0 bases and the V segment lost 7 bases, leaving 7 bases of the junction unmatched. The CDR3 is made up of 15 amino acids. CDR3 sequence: CASTEGRESTDTQYF. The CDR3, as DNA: TGTGCCAGTACGGAAGGGAGGGAGAGCACAGATACGCAGTATTTT.

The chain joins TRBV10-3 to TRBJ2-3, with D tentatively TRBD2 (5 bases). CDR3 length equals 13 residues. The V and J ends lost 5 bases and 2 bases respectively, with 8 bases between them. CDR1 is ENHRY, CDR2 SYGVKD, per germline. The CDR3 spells CAISLSVTDTQYF. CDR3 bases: TGTGCCATCAGTCTTAGCGTCACAGATACGCAGTATTTT.

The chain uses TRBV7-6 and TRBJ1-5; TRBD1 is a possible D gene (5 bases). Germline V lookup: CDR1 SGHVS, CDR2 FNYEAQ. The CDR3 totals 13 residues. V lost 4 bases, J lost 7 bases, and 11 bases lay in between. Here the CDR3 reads CASSSRDGQPQHF. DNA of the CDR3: TGTGCCAGCAGCTCGAGGGACGGGCAGCCCCAGCATTTT.

The CDR3 here is CASSPRQANYGYTF. The DNA of the CDR3 is TGTGCCAGCAGCCCTCGACAGGCGAACTATGGCTACACCTTC. This chain links TRBV7-2 with TRBJ1-2; D is perhaps TRBD1 (6 bases). The CDR3 sequence is 14 residues long. V was shortened by 5 bases and J by 2 bases, with 12 bases between the two germline ends. Germline V lookup: CDR1 SGHTA, CDR2 FQGNSA. Based on the CDR3 plus reference TRBV7-2 and TRBJ1-2, the full variable domain is GAGVSQSPSNKVTEKGKDVELRCDPISGHTALYWYRQSLGQGLEFLIYFQGNSAPDKSGLPSDRFSAERTGGSVSTLTIQRTQQEDSAVYLCASSPRQANYGYTFGSGTRLTVV.

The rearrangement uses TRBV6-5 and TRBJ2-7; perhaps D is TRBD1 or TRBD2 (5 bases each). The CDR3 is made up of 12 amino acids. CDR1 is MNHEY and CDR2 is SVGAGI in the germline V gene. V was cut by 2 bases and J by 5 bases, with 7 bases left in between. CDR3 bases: TGTGCCAGCAGTTACATGGGGGACGAGCAGTACTTC. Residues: CASSYMGDEQYF.

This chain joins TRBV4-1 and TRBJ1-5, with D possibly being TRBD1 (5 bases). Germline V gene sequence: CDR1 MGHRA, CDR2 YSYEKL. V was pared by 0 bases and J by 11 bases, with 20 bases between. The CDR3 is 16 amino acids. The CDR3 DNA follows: TGCGCCAGCAGCCAAGAGCGTCGGGGGGGTATCGAGGCCCAGCATTTT. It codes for CASSQERRGGIEAQHF.

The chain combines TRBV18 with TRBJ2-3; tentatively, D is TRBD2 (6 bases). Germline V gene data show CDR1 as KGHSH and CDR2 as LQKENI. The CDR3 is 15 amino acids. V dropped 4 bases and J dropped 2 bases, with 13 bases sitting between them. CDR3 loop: CASSLNSGFTDTQYF. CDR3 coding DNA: TGTGCCAGCTCACTAAATAGCGGATTCACAGATACGCAGTATTTT.

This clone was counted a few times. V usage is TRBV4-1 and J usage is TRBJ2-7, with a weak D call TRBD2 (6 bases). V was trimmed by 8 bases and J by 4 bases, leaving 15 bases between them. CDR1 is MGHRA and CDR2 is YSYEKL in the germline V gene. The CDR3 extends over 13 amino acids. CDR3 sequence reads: CASAEGIGYEQYF. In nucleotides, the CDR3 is TGCGCCAGCGCGGAGGGGATCGGATACGAGCAGTACTTC.